This note documents a single T cell receptor beta chain sequence. This clonotype was seen a few times. Its antigen has not been determined. Base qualities were left out, and no much larger clone turns up one base away. This sample is part of a study of regulatory T cells in long-lasting Graves disease (dated by TCRdb to 2020 to 2022). Regarding the research as a whole: Patients with newly diagnosed Graves' disease had been on antithyroid drugs for under 3 months. Peripheral blood TCR sequencing and RNA sequencing compared persistent Graves' disease patients with newly diagnosed Graves' disease patients. The study took place in China and was registered as a clinical trial. A total of about 35 samples underwent TCR sequencing, from some 13 patients with persistent Graves' disease and approximately 20 patients with newly diagnosed Graves' disease. Here is what the overall study found, with its caveats: The study examined only peripheral blood because the primary lesion, thyroid tissue, could not be accessed. The authors noted that the small sample size was a limitation that may lower accuracy. Preferential use of TRBV28, TRBJ1-2 and TRBJ2-5 was observed in persistent disease, whereas TRBV20-1 and TRBJ2-1 were favored in newly diagnosed disease. Patients with persistent disease shared more public clonotypes (over 2,500) than newly diagnosed patients did (more than 900). Only the TCR beta chain was sequenced and analyzed. Persistent Graves' disease patients showed lower TCR Shannon entropy and fewer highly expanded clones than newly diagnosed patients, suggesting clonal expansion.

Receptor libraries were prepared by multiplex PCR. The sequencing machine was an Illumina HiSeq 4000. TCR beta libraries were built with iRepertoire HTBI primers and Arm-PCR amplification of CDR3 regions. Before sequencing, the PCR products went through gel purification. The source study handled its data this way. Gene usage analysis of CDR3 amino acid clonotypes relied on the roughly 60 TRBV and about 13 TRBJ segments identified across samples. COPE and FqMerger were used to merge the filtered high-quality paired reads into contigs. Contigs were aligned with BLAST to IMGT TRBV, TRBD and TRBJ reference genes, and CDR3 was defined per IMGT. Highly expanded clones were defined as clonotypes with a frequency above 0.1%. Shannon entropy served as the measure of repertoire diversity, while the Gini coefficient captured V-J evenness. Public clonotypes were defined as clonotypes shared by more than one individual. In TCRdb, the public reads were trimmed at Q25 with fastp and aligned with MiXCR, with productive beta chains retained. All rows with the same CDR3 protein become a single entry with the most common DNA and genes. V and J calls and clone size were set by TCRdb, not the authors. The sample data list about 450,000 distinct CDR3 sequences, and about 15% of these were observed just once. The ten top clones hold approximately 17% of the sample.

The sample's time point label is to be understood as: newly diagnosed GD, antithyroid drugs for less than 3 months. For both TCR sequencing and RNA sequencing, RNA was extracted from PBMCs in TRIzol. The diagnosis of Graves' disease followed American Thyroid Association guidelines. The patients came from an endocrinology department in Xi'an, China. Each patient gave around 9 milliliters of peripheral blood, collected in an EDTA anticoagulant tube. Ficoll Paque Plus density gradient separation was used to isolate PBMCs, and no further T cell sorting was performed. RNA quality was checked with an Agilent 2100 Bioanalyzer and agarose gel, and concentration with a NanoDrop 2000. CDR3 length: 19 amino acids, cysteine to phenylalanine. The sequence is cut down to CDR3 DNA, 57 bases in frame from base 1. CDR1 is given as KGHSH and CDR2 as LQKENI, both from the germline V gene. V loses 0 bases at its end and J loses 4 bases; junction bases beyond the gene matches: 11.

This sample was also put to use in a study of T cells in Graves' hyperthyroidism and ophthalmopathy. Per the second study: A patient counted as having stable Graves' hyperthyroidism if no progression to ophthalmopathy occurred over 18 months of follow-up. Hyperthyroidism patients were newly diagnosed, with disease duration under 2 months, and aged 18 to 65 years. Exclusion was applied to patients with uncontrolled infections, other autoimmune diseases, pregnancy or lactation. Diagnoses were established on the basis of clinical symptoms, serum thyroxine and TRAb, thyroid ultrasound, and orbital computed tomography. For the first round of RT-PCR on the TCR CDR3, the HTBI primer set was used together with the Qiagen OneStep RT-PCR kit. Most expanded thyroid clonotypes (frequency above 0.001) were also found in blood, which suggests that blood repertoires may mirror thyroid immune responses. A 13 V-J signature model separated ophthalmopathy from stable hyperthyroidism, with approximately 87% sensitivity and roughly 82% specificity in cross-validation and 80%/75% in testing. During validation, the model predicted progression to ophthalmopathy a median of approximately 6.5 months ahead of onset, with almost 71% sensitivity and around 72% specificity. To identify TCR V-J signatures that set the groups apart, the researchers used a discovery cohort of 90 to 100 patients, made up of some 41 with Graves' ophthalmopathy and approximately 57 with stable Graves' hyperthyroidism. An independent validation cohort of some 18 hyperthyroidism patients and about 16 patients who later progressed to ophthalmopathy tested prospective prediction of ophthalmopathy. The roughly 100 discovery patients were divided at random into training and test sets in a 7:3 ratio. In about 6 Graves' hyperthyroidism patients, the study also compared T-cell repertoires from thyroid tissue with T-cell repertoires from blood. Following sampling, methimazole starting at 30 mg daily was given to hyperthyroidism patients, and high-dose intravenous methylprednisolone was given to ophthalmopathy patients. The libraries were constructed in a second round of multiplex PCR and then size-selected and purified. Sequencing of the libraries was done on an Illumina HiSeq2000 using paired-end 100 bp reads. SOAPnuke was used to process the raw data, throwing out any read that contained adapters or uncalled bases, had a mean Phred below 15, or lacked an exact constant-primer or identifier match. COPE v1.2.5 was used to merge high-quality paired reads, and clonotypes were defined as unique nucleotide sequences. Clonotypes were aligned to IMGT TRBV, TRBD and TRBJ reference segments using MiTCR v1.1. Analysis was restricted to V-J combinations with a frequency above 0.0001, which covered just over 98% of repertoires. The TCS score was defined as F50 (clonal expansion) divided by E x V (chaos), with BLOSUM62-based TCRdist calculated between CDR3 peptides within each V-J. Welch's t-statistics and random forest reduced approximately 520 V-J features to roughly 13, which were used in a naive Bayes classifier (R e1071). Sample size was not statistically predetermined, and investigators were not blinded to group allocation. According to the paper, TCR Vbeta CDR3 sequencing was carried out on approximately 140 peripheral blood samples, which came from 40 to 45 ophthalmopathy, around 74 hyperthyroidism and some 17 progressor patients.

The V and J genes are TRBV18 and TRBJ2-7, and 14 bases in between align with TRBD2. This specimen consisted of peripheral blood mononuclear cells (PBMCs), obtained at new diagnosis, from a patient treated with antithyroid drugs. This clonotype was obtained from a woman in her fifties or sixties with Graves disease. Donor details come from another sample of the same person, matched by shared clones. The nucleotides read TGTGCCAGCTCACCACCGGGACTAGCGGGAGAGTACCTCGTGTACGAGCAGTACTTC. Its protein is CASSPPGLAGEYLVYEQYF. Reference TRBV18 and TRBJ2-7 genes cover what lies past the CDR3, so the full variable domain is NAGVMQNPRHLVRRRGQEARLRCSPMKGHSHVYWYRQLPEEGLKFMVYLQKENIIDESGMPKERFSAEFPKEGPSILRIQQVVRGDSAAYFCASSPPGLAGEYLVYEQYFGPGTRLTVT.